This is a list of T cell receptor beta chains from one sample in a study of shared clonotypes between healthy human individuals. Measured with immunoSEQ multiplex PCR; TCRdb has only the in-frame clones, and not every one. This sample carries approximately 2.5 million clones, under 95% of them seen once, and the ten largest clones take 0.36%. Sequenced input: naive CD4+ T cells from PBMCs. All receptors derive from a man aged 18 to 35 in good health. Some clones in this sample may be carry-over from other donors' samples. Both conserved end residues are part of each CDR3. The order of the fields is clone size, V gene, J gene, D gene, CDR3 protein, CDR3 DNA. A D gene is named only where the DNA matches it firmly. Size is omitted from some rows. Given values are once, few, many or a class for expanded clones.

.	TRBV10-3	TRBJ2-3	TRBD1	CAISVPVTGGTDTQYF	TGTGCCATCAGTGTACCAGTGACAGGGGGCACAGATACGCAGTATTTT
.	TRBV5-1	TRBJ2-5	TRBD2	CASSLSTSGTQETQYF	TGCGCCAGCAGCTTGTCAACTAGCGGGACCCAAGAGACCCAGTACTTC
.	TRBV5-4	TRBJ2-7	.	CASSLGNRAYEQYF	TGTGCCAGCAGCTTGGGGAACCGTGCCTACGAGCAGTACTTC
.	TRBV6-5	TRBJ1-2	.	CASSYSFGDWGYTF	TGTGCCAGCAGTTACTCGTTCGGCGACTGGGGCTACACCTTC
.	TRBV6-6	TRBJ1-4	.	CASSSGPPVREKLFF	TGTGCCAGCAGTAGCGGCCCCCCAGTACGAGAAAAACTGTTTTTT
.	TRBV29-1	TRBJ1-4	.	CSGASSRGGKLFF	TGCAGCGGGGCTTCCTCGCGGGGAGGAAAACTGTTTTTT
.	TRBV4-1	TRBJ1-4	.	CASSQIRANSGEKLFF	TGCGCCAGCAGCCAAATACGGGCCAACTCGGGGGAAAAACTGTTTTTT
.	TRBV28	TRBJ1-2	TRBD1	CASSLPQGADYGYTF	TGTGCCAGCAGCCTTCCACAGGGGGCTGACTATGGCTACACCTTC
.	TRBV5-1	TRBJ2-5	TRBD2	CASSARPGLAGVEETQYF	TGCGCCAGCAGCGCCAGACCGGGACTAGCGGGAGTCGAAGAGACCCAGTACTTC
.	TRBV28	TRBJ2-4	.	CASSFRDWGPRTAKNIQYF	TGTGCCAGCAGTTTCCGGGACTGGGGACCTCGTACAGCCAAAAACATTCAGTACTTC
.	TRBV5-1	TRBJ2-5	.	CASSMGGLGEETQYF	TGCGCCAGCAGCATGGGGGGACTCGGGGAGGAGACCCAGTACTTC
few	TRBV5-1	TRBJ2-3	.	CASSLVLADTQYF	TGCGCCAGCAGCTTGGTCTTGGCAGATACGCAGTATTTT
.	TRBV28	TRBJ2-1	.	CASSTRGGQAYNEQFF	TGTGCCAGCAGTACCCGCGGGGGACAGGCTTACAATGAGCAGTTCTTC
.	TRBV28	TRBJ2-7	.	CASSDLGGGREQYF	TGTGCCAGCAGTGATTTGGGGGGCGGCCGCGAGCAGTACTTC
once	TRBV7-2	TRBJ1-2	TRBD1	CASSQRGRVYGYTF	TGTGCCAGCAGCCAAAGGGGGCGAGTCTATGGCTACACCTTC
.	TRBV20-1	TRBJ1-1	.	CSAKDRTEAFF	TGCAGTGCCAAAGACAGGACTGAAGCTTTCTTT
.	TRBV11-2	TRBJ2-3	.	CASSRGPTQYF	TGTGCCAGCAGCAGGGGTCCTACGCAGTATTTT
.	TRBV2	TRBJ2-6	TRBD1	CASSEQGAPGANVLTF	TGTGCCAGCAGTGAACAGGGGGCGCCTGGGGCCAACGTCCTGACTTTC